The 11 T cell receptor beta chains given below trace back to one sample, sequenced in a study of pediatric ulcerative colitis. The table came from immunoSEQ multiplex PCR; TCRdb's copy has only in-frame clones and leaves some out. The sample has around 65,000 clones; 77% are singletons. Sequenced: blood. The receptors were gathered from a boy aged 5-17 years with moderate ulcerative colitis.

This chain connects TRBV20-1 to TRBJ2-7; D remains ambiguous. Germline values: CDR1 DFQATT, CDR2 SNEGSKA (reference sequence). The CDR3 has 11 amino acids. Deletions cut 7 bases from V and 3 bases from J, with 10 bases between. CDR3 sequence reads: CSVGTHYEQYF. The CDR3 DNA reads as TGCAGTGTCGGCACTCACTACGAGCAGTACTTC.

This chain links TRBV18 with TRBJ2-7; TRBD1 or TRBD2 may be the D gene (5 bases each). CDR3 length: 17 residues. The V and J ends lost 4 bases and 1 base respectively, with 20 bases between them. Germline CDR1 reads KGHSH; CDR2 reads LQKENI. The chain's CDR3 is CASSRSPGPLDSYEQYF. The DNA for the CDR3 is TGTGCCAGCTCACGCTCCCCGGGGCCGCTCGATTCCTACGAGCAGTACTTC.

V gene TRBV15 combines with J gene TRBJ2-1, with D perhaps matching TRBD2 (5 bases). The germline V and J ends were trimmed by 0 bases and 7 bases, with 7 bases remaining between them. Germline V gives CDR1 LNHNV, CDR2 YYDKDF (reference sequence). The CDR3 runs 13 residues. The CDR3 protein is CATSRDLANEQFF. The CDR3 coding sequence is TGTGCCACCAGCAGAGATTTAGCGAATGAGCAGTTCTTC. Complete variable domain (other parts from reference TRBV15 and TRBJ2-1): DAMVIQNPRYQVTQFGKPVTLSCSQTLNHNVMYWYQQKSSQAPKLLFHYYDKDFNNEADTPDNFQSRRPNTSFCFLDIRSPGLGDTAMYLCATSRDLANEQFFGPGTRLTVL.

The chain recombines TRBV4-1 with TRBJ1-5; D possibly corresponds to TRBD1 (5 bases). Trimming removed 4 bases at V and 3 bases at J, with 19 bases between. Germline V lookup: CDR1 MGHRA, CDR2 YSYEKL. CDR3 size: 17 residues. Here the CDR3 reads CASSPVDMGIVNQPQHF. CDR3 bases: TGCGCCAGCAGCCCGGTGGACATGGGGATTGTCAATCAGCCCCAGCATTTT.

In its sample, this clone was seen a few times. The V call is TRBV11-3, the J call TRBJ2-7, with a weak D call TRBD1 (6 bases). The ends were cut back, 0 bases at V and 2 bases at J, with 8 bases in the middle. The germline gives CDR1 SGHNT, CDR2 YENEEA. This CDR3 has 14 residues. In DNA, the CDR3 is TGTGCCAGCAGCTTAGAGGCAGGGGCCTACGAGCAGTACTTC. It specifies CASSLEAGAYEQYF.

V and J are TRBV7-9 and TRBJ2-1; D is uncertain. Germline V gene data show CDR1 as SEHNR and CDR2 as FQNEAQ (reference sequence). V was trimmed by 5 bases and J by 0 bases, leaving 11 bases between them. This CDR3 is 15 amino acids long. CDR3 coding DNA: TGTGCCAGCAGCCCCCATTCCAACTCCTACAATGAGCAGTTCTTC. This encodes CASSPHSNSYNEQFF.

The V gene is TRBV19, the J gene TRBJ2-7; D gene ambiguous. V was cut by 0 bases and J by 7 bases, with 16 bases left in between. The CDR3 runs 15 residues. Germline V lookup: CDR1 LNHDA, CDR2 SQIVND (reference sequence). As DNA, the CDR3 is TGTGCCAGTAGTATAGAGAAGGCGATCCCCCGGGAGCAGTACTTC. Translation: CASSIEKAIPREQYF. The complete variable domain, with remaining parts taken from reference TRBV19 and TRBJ2-7, reads DGGITQSPKYLFRKEGQNVTLSCEQNLNHDAMYWYRQDPGQGLRLIYYSQIVNDFQKGDIAEGYSVSREKKESFPLTVTSAQKNPTAFYLCASSIEKAIPREQYFGPGTRLTVT.

This chain links TRBV27 with TRBJ1-1; a possible D gene is TRBD1 (5 bases). Per germline, CDR1 MNHEY and CDR2 SMNVEV (reference sequence). The V gene lost 5 bases and the J gene lost 5 bases, with 24 bases spanning the gap. The CDR3 is made up of 17 amino acids. The CDR3 DNA reads as TGTGCCAGCAGTCTCTCCCGGGGACCCCCCTGGGGAACTGAAGCTTTCTTT. Protein: CASSLSRGPPWGTEAFF.

This clone showed up just a few times. V usage is TRBV6-1 and J usage is TRBJ1-1; TRBD1 might be the D (5 bases). Germline V CDR1 and CDR2: MNHNS, SASEGT. V was pared by 6 bases and J by 11 bases, with 19 bases between. The CDR3 is 13 residues long. The CDR3 coding sequence is TGTGCCAGCAGCCTGACCGGGACCCCCGAGGCTTTCTTT. It specifies CASSLTGTPEAFF.

CDR3 residues: CASRDFTGANEKLFF. The DNA of the CDR3 is TGTGCCAGCAGAGACTTCACGGGGGCTAATGAAAAACTGTTTTTT. The chain employs TRBV25-1 and TRBJ1-4; D perhaps matches TRBD1 (5 bases). Germline CDR1 reads MGHDK; CDR2 reads SYGVNS. The germline V and J ends were trimmed by 6 bases and 3 bases, with 14 bases remaining between them. The CDR3 spans 15 residues.

The rearrangement links TRBV30 to TRBJ2-3; D ambiguous. The CDR3 runs 12 residues. The germline V gene has CDR1 GTSNPN and CDR2 SVGIG (reference sequence). Trimming shortened V by 0 bases and J by 3 bases, and 4 bases separated the two germline ends. CDR3 protein: CAWSVQTDTQYF. The CDR3 DNA follows: TGTGCCTGGAGTGTACAAACAGATACGCAGTATTTT.